This T cell receptor (beta chain) came from a study of blood T cell repertoires in COVID-19. Study context: Specimens from acute and convalescent COVID-19 originated in the United States, Italy and Spain.

CDR3 length: 14 amino acids. In the original analysis: From reference gene primer amplification, estimates of nucleated cell counts were derived. Profiled with immunoSEQ multiplex PCR; TCRdb holds only in-frame clones, not every one. That table gives V, J and clone size, and the DNA gave D and trimming. The table lists 50,000 to 65,000 clones, about 85% of them singletons. The chain employs TRBV21-1 and TRBJ2-1; the table assigns TRBD1, which was not confirmed against the DNA. TRBV21-1 is described as a pseudogene. The sequencing sample was made of peripheral blood. The origin of this receptor is an elderly woman with COVID-19, enrolled during active disease. For the CDR3, the DNA is TGTGCCAGCAGCACTGGACAGGGGGAGAATGAGCAGTTCTTC. Protein sequence: CASSTGQGENEQFF.